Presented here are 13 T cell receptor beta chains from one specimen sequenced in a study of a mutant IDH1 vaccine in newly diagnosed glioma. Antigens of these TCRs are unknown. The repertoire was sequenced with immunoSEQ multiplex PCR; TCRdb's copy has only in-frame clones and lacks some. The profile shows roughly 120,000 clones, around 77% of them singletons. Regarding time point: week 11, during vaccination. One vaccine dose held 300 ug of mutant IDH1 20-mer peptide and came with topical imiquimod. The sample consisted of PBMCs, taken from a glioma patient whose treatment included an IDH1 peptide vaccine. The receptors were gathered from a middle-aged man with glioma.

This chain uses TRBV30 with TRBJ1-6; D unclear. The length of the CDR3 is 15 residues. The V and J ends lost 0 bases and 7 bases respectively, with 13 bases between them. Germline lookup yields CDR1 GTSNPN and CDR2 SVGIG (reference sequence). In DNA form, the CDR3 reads TGTGCCTGGAGTGTAGTCAGCCATATGAATTCACCCCTCCACTTT. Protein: CAWSVVSHMNSPLHF.

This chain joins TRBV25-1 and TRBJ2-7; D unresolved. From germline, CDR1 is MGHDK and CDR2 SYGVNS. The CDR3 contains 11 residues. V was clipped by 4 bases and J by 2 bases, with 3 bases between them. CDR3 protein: CASSGPYEQYF. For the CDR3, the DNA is TGTGCCAGCAGTGGGCCCTACGAGCAGTACTTC.

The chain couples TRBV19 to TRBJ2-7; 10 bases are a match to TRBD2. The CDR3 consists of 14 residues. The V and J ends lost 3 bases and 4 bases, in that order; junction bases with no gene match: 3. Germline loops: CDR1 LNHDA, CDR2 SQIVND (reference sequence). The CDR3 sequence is CASSIGLADYEQYF. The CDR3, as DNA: TGTGCCAGTAGTATTGGACTAGCGGATTACGAGCAGTACTTC.

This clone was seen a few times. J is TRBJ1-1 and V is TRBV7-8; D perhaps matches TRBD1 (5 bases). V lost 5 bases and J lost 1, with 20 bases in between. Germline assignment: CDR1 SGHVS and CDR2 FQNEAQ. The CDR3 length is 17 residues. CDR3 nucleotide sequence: TGTGCCAGCAGCGAAAACCCCCCCGGGCAGGGGAACACTGAAGCTTTCTTT. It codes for CASSENPPGQGNTEAFF.

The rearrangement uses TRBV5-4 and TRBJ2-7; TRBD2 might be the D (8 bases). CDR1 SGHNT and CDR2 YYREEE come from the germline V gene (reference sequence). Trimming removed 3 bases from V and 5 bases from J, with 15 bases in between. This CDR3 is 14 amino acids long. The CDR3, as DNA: TGTGCCAGCAGCTCCCCGGGAGGGGGCAACGAGCAGTACTTC. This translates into CASSSPGGGNEQYF.

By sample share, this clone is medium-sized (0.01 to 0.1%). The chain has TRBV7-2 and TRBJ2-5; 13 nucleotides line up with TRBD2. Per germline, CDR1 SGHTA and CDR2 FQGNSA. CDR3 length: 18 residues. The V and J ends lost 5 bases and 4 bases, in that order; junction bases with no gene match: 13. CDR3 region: CASSPSLAGGPRVETQYF. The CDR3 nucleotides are TGTGCCAGCAGCCCCTCACTAGCGGGGGGGCCTAGGGTAGAGACCCAGTACTTC.

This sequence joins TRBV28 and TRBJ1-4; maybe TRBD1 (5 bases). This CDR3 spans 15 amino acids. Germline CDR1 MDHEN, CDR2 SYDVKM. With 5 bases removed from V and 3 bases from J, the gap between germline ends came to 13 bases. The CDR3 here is CASSRGLRSNEKLFF. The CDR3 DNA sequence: TGTGCCAGCAGTAGGGGATTAAGGTCTAATGAAAAACTGTTTTTT.

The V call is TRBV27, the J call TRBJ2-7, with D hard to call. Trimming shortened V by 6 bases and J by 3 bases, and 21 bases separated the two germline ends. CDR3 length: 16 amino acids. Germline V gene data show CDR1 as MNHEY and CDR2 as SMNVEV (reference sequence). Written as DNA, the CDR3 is TGTGCCAGCAGCCGAACGTTGGCCCGAGGTGGCTACGAGCAGTACTTC. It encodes CASSRTLARGGYEQYF.

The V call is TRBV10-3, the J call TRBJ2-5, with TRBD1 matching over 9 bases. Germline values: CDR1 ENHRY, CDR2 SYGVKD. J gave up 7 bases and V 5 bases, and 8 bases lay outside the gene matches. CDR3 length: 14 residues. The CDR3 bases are TGTGCCATCAGTTCCAGGACAGGGGTTGGGACCCAGTACTTC. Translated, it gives CAISSRTGVGTQYF.

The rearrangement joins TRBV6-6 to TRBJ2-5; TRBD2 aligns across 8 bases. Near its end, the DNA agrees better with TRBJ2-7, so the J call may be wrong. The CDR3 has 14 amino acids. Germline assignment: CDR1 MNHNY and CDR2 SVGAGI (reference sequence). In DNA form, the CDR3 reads TGTGCCAGCAGTTCGGGACTAGAGTCCTACGAGCAGTACTTC. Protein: CASSSGLESYEQYF.

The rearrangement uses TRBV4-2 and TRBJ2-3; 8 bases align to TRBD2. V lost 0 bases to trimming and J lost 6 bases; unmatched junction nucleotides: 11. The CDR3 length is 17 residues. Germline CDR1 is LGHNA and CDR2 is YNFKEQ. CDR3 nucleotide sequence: TGTGCCAGCAGCCAAGATGGACGGGAGGGCGTATGGGATACGCAGTATTTT. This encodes CASSQDGREGVWDTQYF.

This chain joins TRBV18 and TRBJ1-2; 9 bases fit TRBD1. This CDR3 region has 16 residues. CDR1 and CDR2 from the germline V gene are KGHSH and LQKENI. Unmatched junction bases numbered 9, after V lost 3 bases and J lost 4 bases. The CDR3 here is CASSPPWTGDAYGYTF. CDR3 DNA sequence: TGTGCCAGCTCACCTCCTTGGACAGGGGACGCCTATGGCTACACCTTC.

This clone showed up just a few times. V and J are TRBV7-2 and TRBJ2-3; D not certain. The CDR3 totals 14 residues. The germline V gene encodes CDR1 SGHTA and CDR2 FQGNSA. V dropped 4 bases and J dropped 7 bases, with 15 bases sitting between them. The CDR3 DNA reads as TGTGCCAGCAGCTCTAGGGTATTAGGGCATACGCAGTATTTT. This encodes CASSSRVLGHTQYF.